This TCR beta chain was captured by sequencing in a study of technical replicates of blood from a handful of donors. After removal of 7 bases from V and 4 bases from J, the junction contained 6 bases not matched to a gene. CDR1 and CDR2 (germline): SGDLS, YYNGEE. The CDR3 contains 13 residues. Sequencing used immunoSEQ multiplex PCR; TCRdb keeps in-frame clones, though not all of them. Of approximately 75,000 clones in the sample, around 97% were seen once. This chain joins TRBV9 and TRBJ1-2; 8 nucleotides line up with TRBD1. The source material was T cells isolated from PBMCs. This receptor was obtained from a human donor in good health. CDR3 in amino acids: CASSGQGGYGYTF. CDR3 DNA: TGTGCCAGCTCTGGACAGGGCGGCTATGGCTACACCTTC.